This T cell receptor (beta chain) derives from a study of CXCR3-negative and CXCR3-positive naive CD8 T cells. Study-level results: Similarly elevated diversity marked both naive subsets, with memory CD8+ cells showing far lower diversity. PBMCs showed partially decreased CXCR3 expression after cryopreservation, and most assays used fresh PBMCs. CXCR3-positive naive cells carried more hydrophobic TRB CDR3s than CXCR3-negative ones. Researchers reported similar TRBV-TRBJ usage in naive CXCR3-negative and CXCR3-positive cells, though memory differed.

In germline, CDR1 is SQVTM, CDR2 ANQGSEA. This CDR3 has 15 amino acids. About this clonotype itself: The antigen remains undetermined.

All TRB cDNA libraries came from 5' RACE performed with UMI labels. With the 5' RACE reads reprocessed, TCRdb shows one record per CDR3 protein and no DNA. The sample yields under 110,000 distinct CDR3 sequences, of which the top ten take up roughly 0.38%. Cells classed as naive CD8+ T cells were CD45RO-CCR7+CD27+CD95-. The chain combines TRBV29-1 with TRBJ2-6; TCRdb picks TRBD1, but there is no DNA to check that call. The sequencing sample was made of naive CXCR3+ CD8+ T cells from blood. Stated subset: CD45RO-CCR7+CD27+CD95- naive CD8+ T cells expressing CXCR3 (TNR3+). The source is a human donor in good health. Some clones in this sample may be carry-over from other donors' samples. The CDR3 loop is CSVLRAHSGANVLTF.